This TCR beta chain came from a study of cytomegalovirus exposure and HLA in healthy donors. Overall study: Of some 400 genotyped donors, roughly 76% grouped in the Caucasian-associated ancestry cluster.

The study, taken as a whole, reports: It was about 180 TCR beta chains that were listed as cytomegalovirus-associated. Sequence variants that were highly shared formed a cluster that was likely a sequencing artifact. With high specificity and sensitivity, the classifier reportedly diagnosed cytomegalovirus status.

Researchers ran the PCR with 60 Vbeta and 13 Jbeta primers. TCRdb keeps only in-frame clones here, not all; method: immunoSEQ multiplex PCR. The sample has more than 100,000 clones, 75% to 90% seen once. As concerns this clone: Its antigen is as yet unknown.

V dropped 7 bases and J dropped 0 bases, with 7 bases sitting between them. This CDR3 region has 13 residues. The germline CDR1 and CDR2 sequences are GTSNPN and SVGIG (reference sequence). The V and J genes are TRBV30 and TRBJ2-6, with D unclear. Sequencing used PBMCs. This receptor was identified in a man aged 25 to 45 in good health and CMV-seronegative. Here the CDR3 DNA reads TGTGCCTCTTCCTCCTCTGGGGCCAACGTCCTGACTTTC. It translates to CASSSSGANVLTF. Full variable domain (missing parts from reference TRBV30 and TRBJ2-6): SQTIHQWPATLVQPVGSPLSLECTVEGTSNPNLYWYRQAAGRGLQLLFYSVGIGQISSEVPQNLSASRPQDRQFILSSKKLLLSDSGFYLCASSSSGANVLTFGAGSRLTVL.